The present TCR beta chain was sequenced within a study of control samples from healthy donors and cancer patients. TCRdb keeps only in-frame clones here, not all; method: immunoSEQ multiplex PCR. The table lists 150,000 to 200,000 clones, roughly 91% of them singletons. This clonotype originated in a woman between 25 and 40 years old in good health. The source material was blood.

CDR3 in amino acids: CASSSGGSTDTQYF. For the CDR3, the DNA is TGTGCCAGCAGTTCGGGCGGGAGTACAGATACGCAGTATTTT. The chain couples TRBV28 to TRBJ2-3; 7 nucleotides line up with TRBD2. V was pared by 4 bases and J by 3 bases, with 4 bases of the junction left unmatched. Germline CDR1 MDHEN, CDR2 SYDVKM. The CDR3 consists of 14 residues.